The clone carrying this TCR beta chain was seen only a few times. Its antigen is unidentified. CDR1 is LGHDT and CDR2 is YNNKEL in the germline V gene (reference sequence). V shed 5 bases, J shed 4 bases, and the junction held 1 base outside the gene matches. This CDR3 has 14 amino acids. Sequencing was performed with immunoSEQ multiplex PCR; in TCRdb, only in-frame clones are kept and a portion is missing. Altogether 100,000 or so clones are present, about 87% being singletons, with the ten largest covering approximately 16%. The sample belongs to a study of T cell responses to AZD1222 COVID-19 vaccine. Study outcomes and limitations: Only six people who got AZD1222 tested seropositive at baseline.

This material consisted of peripheral blood, taken on day 0 of AZD1222 vaccination. The chain combines TRBV3-1 (or the pseudogene TRBV3-2) with TRBJ1-4, with TRBD1 matching 10 bases. This TCR was sampled from an adult in good health. This CDR3 is CASSGDRGNEKLFF. CDR3 DNA sequence: TGTGCCAGCAGCGGGGACAGGGGTAATGAAAAACTGTTTTTT.